Sequencing of this T cell receptor beta chain was carried out in a study of brain metastases from non-small cell lung cancer. Germline CDR1 reads SGHTA; CDR2 reads FQGTGA. The CDR3 runs to 16 residues. With 2 bases clipped from V and 8 bases from J, the junction kept 10 bases outside the gene matches. Repertoires were generated with immunoSEQ multiplex PCR, while TCRdb's copy carries only in-frame clones and drops some. Of under 3,500 clones detected, roughly four fifths appear once; the ten largest clones hold almost 10%. Study-wide findings and caveats: Compared with primary tumors, brain metastases showed less T-cell infiltration.

As concerns this clone: Its antigen remains unidentified.

The genes are TRBV7-3 and TRBJ2-1, with 9 bases aligning to TRBD2. Sample: tissue from a brain metastasis. This sequence was found in a donor aged 40 or older with non-small cell lung cancer. The CDR3: CASSLQGGGRAHEQFF. CDR3 in DNA: TGTGCCAGCAGCTTACAAGGTGGCGGGAGGGCCCATGAGCAGTTCTTC.